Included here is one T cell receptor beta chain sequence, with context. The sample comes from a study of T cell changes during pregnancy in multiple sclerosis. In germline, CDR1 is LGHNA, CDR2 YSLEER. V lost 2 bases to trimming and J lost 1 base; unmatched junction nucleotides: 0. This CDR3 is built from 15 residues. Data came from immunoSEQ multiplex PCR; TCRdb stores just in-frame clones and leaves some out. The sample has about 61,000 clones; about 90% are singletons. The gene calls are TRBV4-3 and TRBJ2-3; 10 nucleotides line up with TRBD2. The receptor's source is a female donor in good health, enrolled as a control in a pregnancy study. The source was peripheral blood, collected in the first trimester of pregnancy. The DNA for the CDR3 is TGCGCCAGCAGCCAACTAGCGGGGGGCACAGATACGCAGTATTTT. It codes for CASSQLAGGTDTQYF.